This is a list of T cell receptor beta chains from one sample in a study of blood T cell repertoires in COVID-19. The repertoire was sequenced with immunoSEQ multiplex PCR; TCRdb's copy has only in-frame clones and lacks some. The table records about 180,000 clones, almost 80% of them present only once. The sequenced sample was PBMCs or T cells enriched from blood (not recorded which). These receptors were collected from a woman between 45 and 65 years old who had recovered from COVID-19. CDR3s include the opening cysteine and the closing phenylalanine or tryptophan. The D gene is left open where the match is weak. Part of the rows lack a size; the others show once, few, many or a class for expanded clones.

D: TRBD1
V: TRBV9
J: TRBJ1-2
size: -
DNA: TGTGCCAGCAGCTCTAGACAGGGGGATGGCTACACCTTC
CDR3: CASSSRQGDGYTF

D: TRBD2
V: TRBV4-2
J: TRBJ2-1
size: -
DNA: TGTGCCATTTCTAACGGGGGGGGAGGTTACAATGAGCAGTTCTTC
CDR3: CAISNGGGGYNEQFF

D: TRBD1
V: TRBV29-1
J: TRBJ1-2
size: -
DNA: TGCAGCGTTACGCACAGGGGGCAAGGCTACACCTTC
CDR3: CSVTHRGQGYTF

D: TRBD2
V: TRBV28
J: TRBJ2-5
size: -
DNA: TGTGCCAGCAGTTCGGGACTAGTAGTGGAGACCCAGTACTTC
CDR3: CASSSGLVVETQYF

D: -
V: TRBV3-1/TRBV3-2
J: TRBJ2-1
size: -
DNA: TGTGCCAGCAGCGACCCAGCGGGCGAGCAGTTCTTC
CDR3: CASSDPAGEQFF

D: -
V: TRBV27
J: TRBJ1-6
size: -
DNA: TGTGCCAGCAGCCTTTGGCCCTATAATTCACCCCTCCACTTT
CDR3: CASSLWPYNSPLHF

D: TRBD2
V: TRBV5-1
J: TRBJ2-7
size: -
DNA: TGCGCCAGCAGCTTGAGTGAACTAGCGGGAACCTACGAGCAGTACTTC
CDR3: CASSLSELAGTYEQYF

D: TRBD1
V: TRBV27
J: TRBJ2-7
size: -
DNA: TGTGCCAGCAGGAATGCCGGACAGGGATACGAGCAGTACTTC
CDR3: CASRNAGQGYEQYF

D: TRBD2
V: TRBV29-1
J: TRBJ2-5
size: -
DNA: TGCAGCGTTCTTGGCAGGGAGGGATGGGAGACCCAGTACTTC
CDR3: CSVLGREGWETQYF

D: TRBD2
V: TRBV27
J: TRBJ2-3
size: -
DNA: TGTGCCAGCCGGTTAGACAGCGGGAGTTCGGATACGCAGTATTTT
CDR3: CASRLDSGSSDTQYF

D: TRBD2
V: TRBV9
J: TRBJ2-5
size: -
DNA: TGTGCCAGCAGCGTAGGGGGGACTAGCGGGCAAGAGACCCAGTACTTC
CDR3: CASSVGGTSGQETQYF

D: -
V: TRBV20-1
J: TRBJ2-5
size: once
DNA: TGCAGTGCTCCTCCCCTAGAGACCCAGTACTTC
CDR3: CSAPPLETQYF

D: -
V: TRBV7-9
J: TRBJ1-1
size: -
DNA: TGTGCCAGCAGCTCCACAAGAGAAGCTTTCTTT
CDR3: CASSSTREAFF

D: -
V: TRBV28
J: TRBJ1-2
size: -
DNA: TGTGCCAGCAGTCTCAGAGGGCCCCTTAACTATGGCTACACCTTC
CDR3: CASSLRGPLNYGYTF

D: TRBD1
V: TRBV28
J: TRBJ1-1
size: -
DNA: TGTGCCAGCAGTTTAGATTCAGGGGGCACTGAAGCTTTCTTT
CDR3: CASSLDSGGTEAFF

D: TRBD2
V: TRBV7-2
J: TRBJ2-1
size: -
DNA: TGTGCCAGCAGCCCCGGTAGCGGGTCTCATTTCTACAATGAGCAGTTCTTC
CDR3: CASSPGSGSHFYNEQFF

D: -
V: TRBV7-2
J: TRBJ1-3
size: -
DNA: TGTGCCAGCAGCTTAAGGACAAAGGGCACATTCTCTGGAAACACCATATATTTT
CDR3: CASSLRTKGTFSGNTIYF

D: TRBD2
V: TRBV18
J: TRBJ2-1
size: few
DNA: TGTGCCAGCTCACGGGGACTAGCGGGACTTTACAATGAGCAGTTCTTC
CDR3: CASSRGLAGLYNEQFF

D: -
V: TRBV19
J: TRBJ1-1
size: -
DNA: TGTGCCAGTAGTATACCGTATCAGGGGCGGAGGACTGAAGCTTTCTTT
CDR3: CASSIPYQGRRTEAFF

D: TRBD2
V: TRBV12-5
J: TRBJ2-1
size: -
DNA: TGTGCTAGTGGTTTGGTACTAGCGGGAGCATACAATGAGCAGTTCTTC
CDR3: CASGLVLAGAYNEQFF

D: -
V: TRBV5-6
J: TRBJ1-5
size: few
DNA: TGTGCCAGCAGCTTTAAGAGCGGGAATCAGCCCCAGCATTTT
CDR3: CASSFKSGNQPQHF

D: TRBD1
V: TRBV20-1
J: TRBJ1-2
size: -
DNA: TGCAGTGCTAGTAAAACCGGGACAGGGGGCGGCTACACCTTC
CDR3: CSASKTGTGGGYTF

D: -
V: TRBV19
J: TRBJ2-1
size: -
DNA: TGTGCCAGTAGTATAGGGACGGGAAAGGGCAATGAGCAGTTCTTC
CDR3: CASSIGTGKGNEQFF

D: TRBD1
V: TRBV28
J: TRBJ1-1
size: many
DNA: TGTGCCAGCAGTCACGCAAGGGCGACAGGGGGCTGGAGGAACACTGAAGCTTTCTTT
CDR3: CASSHARATGGWRNTEAFF

D: -
V: TRBV28
J: TRBJ2-5
size: -
DNA: TGTGCCAGCAGTTCCTACAGGGGGCGTGGCGGGAGGGCCCGAGAGACCCAGTACTTC
CDR3: CASSSYRGRGGRARETQYF

D: TRBD1
V: TRBV27
J: TRBJ1-6
size: -
DNA: TGTGCCAGCAGTTTAGGGGGACAGGGCTATAATTCACCCCTCCACTTT
CDR3: CASSLGGQGYNSPLHF

D: TRBD1
V: TRBV19
J: TRBJ1-2
size: once
DNA: TGTGCCAGTCAGGACAGGGCCTATGGCTACACCTTC
CDR3: CASQDRAYGYTF

D: -
V: TRBV10-3
J: TRBJ2-5
size: -
DNA: TGTGCCATCAGTGAGTCTCGACAGATGGAGACCCAGTACTTC
CDR3: CAISESRQMETQYF

D: -
V: TRBV18
J: TRBJ2-4
size: few
DNA: TGTGCCAGCTCACCAGGACTCGGTGGGGCCAAAAACATTCAGTACTTC
CDR3: CASSPGLGGAKNIQYF

D: -
V: TRBV28
J: TRBJ1-2
size: -
DNA: TGTGCCAGCAGGGGGCTAAGGGTTGGTGGCTACACCTTC
CDR3: CASRGLRVGGYTF

D: -
V: TRBV7-6
J: TRBJ1-3
size: -
DNA: TGTGCCAGCAGCTCTTTCGGTGGAAACACCATATATTTT
CDR3: CASSSFGGNTIYF

D: -
V: TRBV6-5
J: TRBJ1-1
size: -
DNA: TGTGCCAGCAAGGTCGGACAGAACACTGAAGCTTTCTTT
CDR3: CASKVGQNTEAFF

D: -
V: TRBV21-1
J: TRBJ2-1
size: -
DNA: TGTGCCAGCAGCATCCTTTTCCGGGCCTACAATGAGCAGTTCTTC
CDR3: CASSILFRAYNEQFF

D: TRBD2
V: TRBV7-2
J: TRBJ2-1
size: -
DNA: TGTGCCAGCAGCTCTCCCCTAGCGGGAGAGGGGCAGTTCTTC
CDR3: CASSSPLAGEGQFF

D: -
V: TRBV9
J: TRBJ1-3
size: -
DNA: TGTGCCAGCAGCGAGGTACAGGGATCTGGAAACACCATATATTTT
CDR3: CASSEVQGSGNTIYF

D: -
V: TRBV7-2
J: TRBJ2-5
size: once
DNA: TGTGCCAGCAGCTCCCTGGGGGGGCCAGCGGCGGGAGAGACCCAGTACTTC
CDR3: CASSSLGGPAAGETQYF

D: -
V: TRBV5-1
J: TRBJ1-4
size: -
DNA: TGCGCCAGCAGCTTGGCCAGGGTAGGGGAAAAACTGTTTTTT
CDR3: CASSLARVGEKLFF

D: -
V: TRBV3-1/TRBV3-2
J: TRBJ1-2
size: -
DNA: TGTGCCAGCAGCCAACAGGGTTCTAACTATGGCTACACCTTC
CDR3: CASSQQGSNYGYTF

D: -
V: TRBV9
J: TRBJ2-2
size: -
DNA: TGTGCCAGCAGCGTAGCTCCACAGGGTCCCGGCGGGGAGCTGTTTTTT
CDR3: CASSVAPQGPGGELFF

D: TRBD1
V: TRBV6-2/TRBV6-3
J: TRBJ2-7
size: -
DNA: TGTGCCAGCAGTACGTGGACAGGGTCCTACGAGCAGTACTTC
CDR3: CASSTWTGSYEQYF

D: -
V: TRBV11-2
J: TRBJ2-1
size: -
DNA: TGTGCCAGCAGCCAGGACGTCACAGGGGAGCAGTTCTTC
CDR3: CASSQDVTGEQFF

D: -
V: TRBV11-2
J: TRBJ1-3
size: -
DNA: TGTGCCAGCAGCTCCGACAGCAACTCTGGAAACACCATATATTTT
CDR3: CASSSDSNSGNTIYF

D: -
V: TRBV6-2/TRBV6-3
J: TRBJ2-7
size: -
DNA: TGTGCCAGCAGTTACTCCCGGGGCGAGCAGTACTTC
CDR3: CASSYSRGEQYF

D: TRBD2
V: TRBV27
J: TRBJ2-5
size: -
DNA: TGTGCCAGCAGTCCCGGGACTAGCGCTCTGGAGACCCAGTACTTC
CDR3: CASSPGTSALETQYF

D: -
V: TRBV3-1/TRBV3-2
J: TRBJ2-1
size: -
DNA: TGTGCCAGCAGCCACGGGGAGGCCTACAATGAGCAGTTCTTC
CDR3: CASSHGEAYNEQFF

D: TRBD1
V: TRBV19
J: TRBJ2-7
size: -
DNA: TGTGCCAGTAGTAGCGCCCGACAGGGGGGCTCCTACGAGCAGTACTTC
CDR3: CASSSARQGGSYEQYF

D: -
V: TRBV6-2/TRBV6-3
J: TRBJ1-1
size: -
DNA: TGTGCCAGCAGTTACTCGAGGGGGAAGGACGTGTACACTGAAGCTTTCTTT
CDR3: CASSYSRGKDVYTEAFF

D: TRBD2
V: TRBV7-2
J: TRBJ2-1
size: -
DNA: TGTGCCAGCAGCTTTACCCTTCTAGCGGGAGTAAATGAGCAGTTCTTC
CDR3: CASSFTLLAGVNEQFF

D: -
V: TRBV11-2
J: TRBJ2-1
size: -
DNA: TGTGCCAGCAGCGCGGGACTCCCTCCCTACAATGAGCAGTTCTTC
CDR3: CASSAGLPPYNEQFF

D: -
V: TRBV2
J: TRBJ1-3
size: -
DNA: TGTGCCAGCAGTGAGGAGGCCATCTCTGGAAACACCATATATTTT
CDR3: CASSEEAISGNTIYF